This TCR beta chain was sequenced during a study of cytomegalovirus exposure and HLA in healthy donors. The PCR employed 60 Vbeta primers together with 13 Jbeta primers. Generated by immunoSEQ multiplex PCR, the TCRdb table keeps only in-frame clones and is missing some. The sample has some 100,000 clones; more than 65% are singletons. Sequenced: PBMCs. The origin of this receptor is a woman younger than 30 in good health and CMV-seropositive.

CDR3 in amino acids: CASTFDSSGNTIYF. For the CDR3, the DNA is TGTGCCAGTACCTTTGACAGCTCTGGAAACACCATATATTTT. The chain is built from TRBV19 and TRBJ1-3; perhaps TRBD1 as D (5 bases). V gave up 7 bases and J gave up 0 bases, with 10 bases separating them. Per the germline V gene, CDR1 is LNHDA and CDR2 is SQIVND (reference sequence). The CDR3 contains 14 residues.